Each of the 5 T cell receptor beta chains below was sequenced from the same sample in a study of shared clonotypes between healthy human individuals. TCRdb's copy holds only in-frame clones and misses some; the assay was immunoSEQ multiplex PCR. This table has 2 million to 2.5 million clones, nearly 97% appearing once. The material sequenced was naive CD4+ T cells sorted from blood. Described subset: CD45RA+ positively selected. The receptors come from a man aged 18 to 29 in good health.

This sequence joins TRBV11-2 and TRBJ1-1; D is ambiguous. The germline V gene has CDR1 SGHAT and CDR2 FQNNGV. Deletions cut 5 bases from V and 12 bases from J, with 19 bases between. This CDR3 spans 13 amino acids. The CDR3 here is CASSPQTVGESFF. The CDR3 bases are TGTGCCAGCAGCCCTCAAACGGTAGGAGAGTCTTTCTTT.

This chain connects TRBV4-1 to TRBJ2-3; D gene unclear. V lost 0 bases and J lost 2, with 15 bases in between. Germline values: CDR1 MGHRA, CDR2 YSYEKL. There are 17 residues in the CDR3. The CDR3 sequence is CASSQDFSASITDTQYF. CDR3 DNA: TGCGCCAGCAGCCAAGATTTTTCGGCCAGTATCACAGATACGCAGTATTTT.

This sequence joins TRBV7-9 and TRBJ2-1, with TRBD1 identical over 8 bases. After removal of 5 bases from V and 8 bases from J, the junction contained 11 bases not matched to a gene. The CDR3 sequence is 15 residues long. The germline V gene encodes CDR1 SEHNR and CDR2 FQNEAQ (reference sequence). In nucleotides, the CDR3 is TGTGCCAGCAGCCGTGTGGGACAGGCGGGCGATGAGCAGTTCTTC. Encoded protein: CASSRVGQAGDEQFF.

This chain joins TRBV9 and TRBJ2-7, with 9 bases matching TRBD1. The length of the CDR3 is 15 residues. Trimming cost V 0 bases and J 7 bases; bases outside gene matches: 8. Germline V gene sequence: CDR1 SGDLS, CDR2 YYNGEE. The CDR3 is CASSVEGQGPGEQYF. The CDR3 DNA is TGTGCCAGCAGCGTAGAGGGACAGGGTCCTGGAGAGCAGTACTTC.

The chain combines TRBV6-5 with TRBJ2-7; 7 positions agree with TRBD2. The germline V gene has CDR1 MNHEY and CDR2 SVGAGI. This CDR3 spans 15 amino acids. V was pared by 1 base and J by 0 bases, with 3 bases of the junction left unmatched. CDR3 in amino acids: CASSYWGRDSYEQYF. The CDR3 DNA reads TGTGCCAGCAGTTACTGGGGGAGGGACTCCTACGAGCAGTACTTC.